The source of this T cell receptor beta chain is a study of T-cell memory formation after mild COVID-19. TCRdb itself ran the 5' RACE reads through MiXCR, one entry per CDR3 protein. Of 350,000 or so distinct CDR3 sequences in the sample, 20% to 25% are singletons; the top ten hold roughly 21%. Germline lookup yields CDR1 SGHRS and CDR2 YFSETQ. V was cut by 0 bases and J by 4 bases, with 13 bases left in between. The CDR3 has 15 amino acids. This sequence joins TRBV5-1 and TRBJ1-2; D not resolved. The sequenced material came from PBMCs or a T cell subset sorted from them (not recorded which). This receptor was obtained from a man younger than 30 who had mild COVID-19 (a few samples of this study predate the infection). Cell type and time point are not known. CDR3 sequence: CASSLAAEAIYGYTF. The CDR3 DNA follows: TGCGCCAGCAGCTTGGCGGCAGAAGCGATCTATGGCTACACCTTC.